This T cell receptor (beta chain) was found in a study of metastatic and nonmetastatic thyroid tumors. Study observations and caveats: Reported TCR beta diversity, measured in blood and tumor, was significantly higher for malignant thyroid tumors than for benign nodules.

Germline V gives CDR1 SGHNT, CDR2 YYREEE (reference sequence). V lost 4 bases and J lost 4, with 17 bases in between. The CDR3 runs 15 residues. Nobody among the patients had been given any treatment before thyroid surgery. The authors' processing: A classifier for distant metastasis in papillary thyroid cancer was constructed using CDR3 differences observed across clinicopathological groups. TCRdb called clones again from the PCR reads with MiXCR. Clone size and V and J calls follow TCRdb, not the original study. The data contain about 40,000 clones, roughly 16% of them singletons. In regard to this clone: The target antigen is unknown.

This TCR was sampled from a female donor with papillary thyroid cancer or a benign thyroid nodule (not recorded which). Some clones in this sample may be carry-over from other donors' samples. The V gene is TRBV5-4, the J gene TRBJ1-2; possibly TRBD1 for D (5 bases). The source material was blood. CDR3 amino acids: CASSPEWGLGYGYTF. The CDR3 nucleotides read TGTGCCAGCAGCCCCGAGTGGGGCCTGGGCTATGGCTACACCTTC.